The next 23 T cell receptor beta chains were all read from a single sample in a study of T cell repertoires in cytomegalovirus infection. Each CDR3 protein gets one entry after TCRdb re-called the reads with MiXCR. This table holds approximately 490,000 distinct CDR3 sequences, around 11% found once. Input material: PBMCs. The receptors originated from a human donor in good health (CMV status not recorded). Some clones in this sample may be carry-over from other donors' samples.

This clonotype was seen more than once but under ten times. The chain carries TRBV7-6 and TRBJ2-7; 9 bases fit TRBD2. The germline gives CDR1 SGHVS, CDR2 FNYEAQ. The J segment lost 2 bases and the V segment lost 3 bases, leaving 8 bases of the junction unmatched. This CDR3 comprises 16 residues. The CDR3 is CASSFAGGQSAYEQYF. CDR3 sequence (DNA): TGTGCCAGCAGCTTCGCGGGAGGGCAGTCCGCCTACGAGCAGTACTTC.

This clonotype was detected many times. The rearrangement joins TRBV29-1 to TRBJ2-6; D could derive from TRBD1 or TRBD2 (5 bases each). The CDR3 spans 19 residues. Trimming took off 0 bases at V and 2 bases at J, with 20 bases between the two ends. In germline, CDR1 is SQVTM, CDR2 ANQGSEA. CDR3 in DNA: TGCAGCGTTGAAGAGCGAGTTGGAGGCAGGGAAGCTGGGGCCAACGTCCTGACTTTC. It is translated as CSVEERVGGREAGANVLTF.

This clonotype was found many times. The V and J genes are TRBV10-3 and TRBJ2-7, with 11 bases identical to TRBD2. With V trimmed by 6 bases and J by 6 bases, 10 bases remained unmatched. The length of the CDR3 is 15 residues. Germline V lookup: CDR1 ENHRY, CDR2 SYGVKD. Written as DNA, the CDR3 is TGTGCCATCAGAGTTAGCGGGAGGGCCGGGGGCGAGCAGTACTTC. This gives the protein CAIRVSGRAGGEQYF.

CDR3 loop: CASLLGPGQGTGELFF. The CDR3 DNA is TGTGCCAGCTTACTGGGACCGGGCCAGGGAACCGGGGAGCTGTTTTTT. V gene TRBV2 combines with J gene TRBJ2-2; the D gene could be TRBD1 or TRBD2 (5 bases each). The CDR3 covers 16 residues. Per the germline V gene, CDR1 is SNHLY and CDR2 is FYNNEI. V was shortened by 8 bases and J by 5 bases, with 21 bases between the two germline ends.

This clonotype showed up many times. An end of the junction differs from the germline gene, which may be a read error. In nucleotides, the CDR3 is TGTGGCAGCGGAGCCAACACCGGGGAGCTGTTTTTT. Protein: CGSGANTGELFF. This sequence joins TRBV7-6 and TRBJ2-2; D possibly corresponds to TRBD2 (5 bases). The CDR3 has 12 amino acids. Germline V gene data show CDR1 as SGHVS and CDR2 as FNYEAQ.

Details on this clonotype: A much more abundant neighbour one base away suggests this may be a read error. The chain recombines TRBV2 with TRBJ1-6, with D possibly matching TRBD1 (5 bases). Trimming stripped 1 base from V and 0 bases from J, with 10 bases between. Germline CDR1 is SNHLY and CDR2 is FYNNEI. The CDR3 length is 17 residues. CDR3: CASSEVKGSSYNSPLHF. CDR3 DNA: TGTGCCAGCAGTGAAGTAAAGGGGAGCTCCTATAATTCACCCCTCCACTTT.

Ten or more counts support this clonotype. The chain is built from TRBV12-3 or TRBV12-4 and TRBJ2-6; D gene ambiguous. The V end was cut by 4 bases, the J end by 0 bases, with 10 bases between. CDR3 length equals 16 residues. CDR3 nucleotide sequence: TGTGCCAGCAGTTATCCAAGGTCCTCTGGGGCCAACGTCCTGACTTTC. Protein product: CASSYPRSSGANVLTF.

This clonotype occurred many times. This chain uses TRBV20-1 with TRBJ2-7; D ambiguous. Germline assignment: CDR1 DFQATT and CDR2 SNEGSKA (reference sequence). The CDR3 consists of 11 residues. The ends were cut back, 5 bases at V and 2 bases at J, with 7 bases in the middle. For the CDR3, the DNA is TGCAGTGCTCAAATGACCTACGAGCAGTACTTC. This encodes CSAQMTYEQYF.

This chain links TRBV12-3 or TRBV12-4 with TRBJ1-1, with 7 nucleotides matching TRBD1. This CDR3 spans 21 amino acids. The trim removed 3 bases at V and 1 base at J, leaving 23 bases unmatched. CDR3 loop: CASSLSYAGRDRVKPNTEAFF. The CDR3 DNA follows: TGTGCCAGCAGTTTGTCGTACGCCGGCCGGGACAGAGTGAAACCGAACACTGAAGCTTTCTTT.

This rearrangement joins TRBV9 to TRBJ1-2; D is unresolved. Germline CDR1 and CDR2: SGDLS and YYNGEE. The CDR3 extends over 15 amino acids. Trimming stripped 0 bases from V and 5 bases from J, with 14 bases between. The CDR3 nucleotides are TGTGCCAGCAGCGTAGAAGACTCAATGGGGTATGGCTACACCTTC. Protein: CASSVEDSMGYGYTF.

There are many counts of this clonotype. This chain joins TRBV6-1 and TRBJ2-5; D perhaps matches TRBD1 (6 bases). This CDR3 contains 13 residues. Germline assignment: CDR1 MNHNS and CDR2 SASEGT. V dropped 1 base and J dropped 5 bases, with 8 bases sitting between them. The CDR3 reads CASSEGGQETQYF. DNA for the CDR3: TGTGCCAGCAGTGAAGGGGGGCAGGAGACCCAGTACTTC.

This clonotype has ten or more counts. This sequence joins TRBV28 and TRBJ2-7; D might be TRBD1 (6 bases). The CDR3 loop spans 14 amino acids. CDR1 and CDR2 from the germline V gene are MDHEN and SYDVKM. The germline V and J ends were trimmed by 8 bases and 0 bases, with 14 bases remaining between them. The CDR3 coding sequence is TGTGCCAGCCTAGGGACATACATCTCCTACGAGCAGTACTTC. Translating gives CASLGTYISYEQYF.

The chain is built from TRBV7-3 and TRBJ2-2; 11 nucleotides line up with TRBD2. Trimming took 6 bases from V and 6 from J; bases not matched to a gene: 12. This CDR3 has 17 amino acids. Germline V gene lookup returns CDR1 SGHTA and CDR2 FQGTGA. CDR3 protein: CASSPGTSGPEAGELFF. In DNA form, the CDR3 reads TGTGCCAGCAGTCCCGGGACTAGCGGACCCGAAGCCGGGGAGCTGTTTTTT.

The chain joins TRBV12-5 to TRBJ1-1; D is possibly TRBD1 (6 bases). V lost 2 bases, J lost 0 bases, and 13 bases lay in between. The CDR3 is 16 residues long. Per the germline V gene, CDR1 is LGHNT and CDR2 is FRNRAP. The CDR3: CASGLFQGTMNTEAFF. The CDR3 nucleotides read TGTGCTAGTGGTTTGTTCCAGGGGACTATGAACACTGAAGCTTTCTTT.

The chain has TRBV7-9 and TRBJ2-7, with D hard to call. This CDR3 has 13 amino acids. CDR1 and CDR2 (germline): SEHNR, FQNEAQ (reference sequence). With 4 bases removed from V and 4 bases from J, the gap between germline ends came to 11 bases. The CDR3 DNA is TGTGCCAGCAGCTCCGGTCGCCAGTACGAGCAGTACTTC. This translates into CASSSGRQYEQYF.

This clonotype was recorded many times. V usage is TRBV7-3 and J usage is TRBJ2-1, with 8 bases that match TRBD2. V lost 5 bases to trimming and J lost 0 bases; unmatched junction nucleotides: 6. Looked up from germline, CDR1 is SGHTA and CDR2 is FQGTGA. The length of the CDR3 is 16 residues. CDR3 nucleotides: TGTGCCAGCAGCCCCGGGGGGGGAGGCTCCTACAATGAGCAGTTCTTC. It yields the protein CASSPGGGGSYNEQFF.

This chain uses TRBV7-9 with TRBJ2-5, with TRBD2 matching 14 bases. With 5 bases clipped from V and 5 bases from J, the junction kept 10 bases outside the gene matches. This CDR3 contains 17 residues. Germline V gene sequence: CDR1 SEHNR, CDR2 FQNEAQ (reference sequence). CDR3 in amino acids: CASSQTSGRARVETQYF. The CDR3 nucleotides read TGTGCCAGCAGCCAGACTAGCGGGAGGGCCAGGGTGGAGACCCAGTACTTC.

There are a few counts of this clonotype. The CDR3 DNA is TGTGCCAGCAGCTACTTGATAGGACAGCAGAACACTGAAGCTTTCTTT. Translation gives CASSYLIGQQNTEAFF. The chain employs TRBV5-6 and TRBJ1-1; D may be TRBD1 (6 bases). CDR3 length: 16 amino acids. Germline V gives CDR1 SGHDT, CDR2 YYEEEE. Trimming shortened V by 3 bases and J by 1 base, and 16 bases separated the two germline ends. Together with reference TRBV5-6 and TRBJ1-1, the CDR3 gives the full variable domain: DAGVTQSPTHLIKTRGQQVTLRCSPKSGHDTVSWYQQALGQGPQFIFQYYEEEERQRGNFPDRFSGHQFPNYSSELNVNALLLGDSALYLCASSYLIGQQNTEAFFGQGTRLTVV.

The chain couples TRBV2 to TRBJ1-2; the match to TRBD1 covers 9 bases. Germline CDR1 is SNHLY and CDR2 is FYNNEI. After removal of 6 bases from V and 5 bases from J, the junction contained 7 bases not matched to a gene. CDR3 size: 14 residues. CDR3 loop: CASSDRGRYYGYTF. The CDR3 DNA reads TGTGCCAGCAGCGACAGGGGGAGGTATTATGGCTACACCTTC.

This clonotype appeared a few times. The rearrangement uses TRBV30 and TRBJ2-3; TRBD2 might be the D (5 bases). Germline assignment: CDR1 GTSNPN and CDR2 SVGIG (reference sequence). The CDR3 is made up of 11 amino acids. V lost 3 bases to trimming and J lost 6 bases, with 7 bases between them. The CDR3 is CAWSGVDTQYF. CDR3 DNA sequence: TGTGCCTGGAGCGGGGTCGATACGCAGTATTTT.

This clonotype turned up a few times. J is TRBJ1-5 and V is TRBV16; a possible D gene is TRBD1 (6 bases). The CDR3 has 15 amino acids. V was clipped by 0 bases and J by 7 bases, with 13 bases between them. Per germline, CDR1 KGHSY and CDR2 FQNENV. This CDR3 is CASSQSGQGHQPQHF. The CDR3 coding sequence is TGTGCCAGCAGCCAATCGGGGCAGGGACACCAGCCCCAGCATTTT. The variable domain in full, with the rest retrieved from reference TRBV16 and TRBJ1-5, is GEEVAQTPKHLVRGEGQKAKLYCAPIKGHSYVFWYQQVLKNEFKFLISFQNENVFDETGMPKERFSAKCLPNSPCSLEIQATKLEDSAVYFCASSQSGQGHQPQHFGDGTRLSIL.

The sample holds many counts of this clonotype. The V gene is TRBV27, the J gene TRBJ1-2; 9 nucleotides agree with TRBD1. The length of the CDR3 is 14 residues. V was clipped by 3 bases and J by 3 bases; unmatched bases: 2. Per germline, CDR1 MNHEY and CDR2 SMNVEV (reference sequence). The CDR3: CASSFTGGDYGYTF. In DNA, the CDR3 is TGTGCCAGCAGTTTCACAGGGGGCGACTATGGCTACACCTTC.

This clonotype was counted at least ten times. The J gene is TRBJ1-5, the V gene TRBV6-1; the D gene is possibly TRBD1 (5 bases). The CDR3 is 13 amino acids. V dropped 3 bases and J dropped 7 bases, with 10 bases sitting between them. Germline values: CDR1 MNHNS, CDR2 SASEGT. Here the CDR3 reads CASSDRAGQPQHF. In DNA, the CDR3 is TGTGCCAGCAGTGACAGGGCAGGGCAGCCCCAGCATTTT.